Each of the 15 T cell receptor beta chains below was sequenced from the same sample in a study of blood T cell repertoires in COVID-19. Some clones are missing from TCRdb's copy, which holds only in-frame ones; the method was immunoSEQ multiplex PCR. This table holds approximately 90,000 clones, about 79% found once. Sequences were obtained from peripheral blood. These receptors were taken from a man between 60 and 75 years old with acute or convalescent COVID-19.

This sequence joins TRBV19 and TRBJ2-3; possibly TRBD1 for D (6 bases). This CDR3 contains 17 residues. Per the germline V gene, CDR1 is LNHDA and CDR2 is SQIVND (reference sequence). V lost 5 bases to trimming and J lost 4 bases, with 22 bases between them. CDR3 amino acids: CASSPPLNRAGPDTQYF. CDR3 sequence (DNA): TGTGCCAGTAGTCCACCCCTAAACAGGGCAGGCCCAGATACGCAGTATTTT.

This clone was recorded once. The chain recombines TRBV9 with TRBJ1-3, with D hard to call. Per the germline V gene, CDR1 is SGDLS and CDR2 is YYNGEE. The CDR3 is made up of 14 amino acids. Trimming took 4 bases from V and 2 from J, leaving 10 bases between them. CDR3 loop: CASSLYGAGNTIYF. The CDR3 bases are TGTGCCAGCAGCCTGTACGGGGCTGGAAACACCATATATTTT.

This sequence joins TRBV7-9 and TRBJ2-7; D might be TRBD1 (5 bases). Germline values: CDR1 SEHNR, CDR2 FQNEAQ (reference sequence). V was trimmed by 4 bases and J by 5 bases, leaving 12 bases between them. This CDR3 is 13 amino acids long. CDR3 amino acids: CASSSQGTDEQYF. The CDR3 bases are TGTGCCAGCAGCTCCCAGGGTACGGACGAGCAGTACTTC.

This chain joins TRBV27 and TRBJ2-5, with 7 bases matching TRBD2. The V gene's germline CDR1 is MNHEY and CDR2 SMNVEV (reference sequence). The CDR3 length is 13 residues. V was pared by 2 bases and J by 4 bases, with 1 base of the junction left unmatched. The CDR3 sequence: CASSLIAGETQYF. CDR3 DNA: TGTGCCAGCAGTTTAATAGCGGGAGAGACCCAGTACTTC.

CDR3 nucleotide sequence: TGTGCCAGCAGCTTAGTCGGGACAGGTCTCTCCTACGAGCAGTACGTC. It translates to CASSLVGTGLSYEQYV. The rearrangement links TRBV7-9 to TRBJ2-7; 8 bases fit TRBD1. There are 16 residues in the CDR3. Losses at the gene ends were 1 base for V and 0 bases for J; bases not matched to a gene: 5. Germline-derived CDR1 and CDR2 are SEHNR and FQNEAQ (reference sequence).

The V and J genes are TRBV18 and TRBJ1-2, with 9 nucleotides matching TRBD1. Germline V gene sequence: CDR1 KGHSH, CDR2 LQKENI. The CDR3 has 15 residues. The V segment lost 2 bases and the J segment 12 bases; nucleotides outside the gene matches: 13. For the CDR3, the DNA is TGTGCCAGCTCACCAAGTACAGGGGGCGCGTATGGGAACACCTTC. It encodes CASSPSTGGAYGNTF.

The V and J genes are TRBV4-1 and TRBJ2-3, with 8 bases fitting TRBD2. This CDR3 spans 20 amino acids. Per germline, CDR1 MGHRA and CDR2 YSYEKL. The V gene end was trimmed by 1 base and the J gene end by 0 bases; junction bases not matched to a gene: 15. This chain's CDR3 is CASSQVGKAGAETSTDTQYF. CDR3 sequence (DNA): TGCGCCAGCAGCCAAGTCGGTAAAGCGGGGGCCGAAACTAGCACAGATACGCAGTATTTT.

V and J are TRBV4-1 and TRBJ1-4; a weak D match, TRBD1 (5 bases). Germline V gene data show CDR1 as MGHRA and CDR2 as YSYEKL. V lost 4 bases to trimming and J lost 0 bases, with 12 bases between them. The CDR3 has 16 amino acids. The CDR3 coding sequence is TGCGCCAGCAGCCCGCGCCTGGACACAACTAATGAAAAACTGTTTTTT. It codes for CASSPRLDTTNEKLFF.

V gene TRBV7-8 combines with J gene TRBJ1-5, with 12 bases fitting TRBD1. From germline, CDR1 is SGHVS and CDR2 FQNEAQ. Trimming cost V 3 bases and J 5 bases; bases outside gene matches: 8. The CDR3 totals 17 residues. The CDR3 coding sequence is TGTGCCAGCAGCTTTAGGCTTGGGACAGGGGGCTATCAGCCCCAGCATTTT. Translated: CASSFRLGTGGYQPQHF.

The rearrangement links TRBV15 to TRBJ1-1, with TRBD1 identical over 8 bases. The CDR3 has 17 amino acids. Trimming removed 2 bases from V and 1 base from J; junction bases left unmatched: 9. Germline V gene lookup returns CDR1 LNHNV and CDR2 YYDKDF (reference sequence). The CDR3 nucleotides are TGTGCCACCAGCAGACTCTGGACAGGGCTGGGGAACACTGAAGCTTTCTTT. Protein product: CATSRLWTGLGNTEAFF.

The chain joins TRBV4-2 to TRBJ2-5, with 12 positions matching TRBD2. The ends lost 1 base at V and 3 bases at J; junction bases unmatched: 6. Per germline, CDR1 LGHNA and CDR2 YNFKEQ. This CDR3 is built from 17 residues. The CDR3 spells CASSQVHRLAGEETQYF. CDR3 nucleotide sequence: TGTGCCAGCAGCCAAGTTCACCGACTAGCGGGGGAAGAGACCCAGTACTTC.

The chain joins TRBV19 to TRBJ1-2; D call uncertain. Germline V gene sequence: CDR1 LNHDA, CDR2 SQIVND (reference sequence). Trimming pared 1 base from V and 5 bases from J, leaving 14 bases between. This CDR3 is 15 amino acids long. CDR3 region: CASSIGWTIGYGYTF. The CDR3 DNA reads TGTGCCAGTAGTATAGGGTGGACTATTGGTTATGGCTACACCTTC.

The rearrangement uses TRBV27 and TRBJ2-3; 7 positions match TRBD2. V lost 3 bases, J lost 4 bases, and 4 bases stayed unmatched. The CDR3 is 14 amino acids. From germline, CDR1 is MNHEY and CDR2 SMNVEV (reference sequence). The CDR3 loop reads CASSFSRGADTQYF. In DNA form, the CDR3 reads TGTGCCAGCAGTTTTTCCCGGGGGGCAGATACGCAGTATTTT.

The gene calls are TRBV15 and TRBJ1-4; TRBD1 matches at 8 bases. The ends lost 4 bases at V and 13 bases at J; junction bases unmatched: 14. CDR1 is LNHNV and CDR2 is YYDKDF in the germline V gene (reference sequence). The CDR3 spans 15 residues. CDR3 DNA sequence: TGTGCCACCAGCACACAGGGGGGTGGCTTAGTGGCACTGTTTTTT. This codes for CATSTQGGGLVALFF.

This chain uses TRBV5-5 with TRBJ1-1; possibly TRBD1 for D (6 bases). CDR3 size: 15 residues. V was shortened by 4 bases and J by 1 base, with 14 bases between the two germline ends. CDR1 SGHKS and CDR2 YYEKEE come from the germline V gene (reference sequence). CDR3 in amino acids: CASSLFWTENTEAFF. In nucleotides, the CDR3 is TGTGCCAGCAGCCTCTTCTGGACAGAGAACACTGAAGCTTTCTTT.